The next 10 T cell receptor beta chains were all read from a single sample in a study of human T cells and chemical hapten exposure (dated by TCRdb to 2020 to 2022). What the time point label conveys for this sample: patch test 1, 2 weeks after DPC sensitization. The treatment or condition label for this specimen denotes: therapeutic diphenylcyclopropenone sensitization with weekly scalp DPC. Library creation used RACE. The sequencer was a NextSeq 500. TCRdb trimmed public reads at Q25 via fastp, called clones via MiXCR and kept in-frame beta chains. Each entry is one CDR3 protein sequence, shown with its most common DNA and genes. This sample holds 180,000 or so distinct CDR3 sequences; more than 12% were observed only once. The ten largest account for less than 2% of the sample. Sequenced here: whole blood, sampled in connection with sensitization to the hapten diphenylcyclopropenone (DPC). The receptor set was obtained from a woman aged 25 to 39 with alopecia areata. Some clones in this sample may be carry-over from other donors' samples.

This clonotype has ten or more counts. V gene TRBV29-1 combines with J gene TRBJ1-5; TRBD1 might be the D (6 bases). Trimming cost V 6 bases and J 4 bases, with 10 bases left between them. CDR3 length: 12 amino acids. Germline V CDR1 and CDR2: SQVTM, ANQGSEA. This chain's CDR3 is CSVGGRNQPQHF. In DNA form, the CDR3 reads TGCAGCGTGGGGGGGCGTAATCAGCCCCAGCATTTT.

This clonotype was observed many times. CDR3 DNA: TGTGCCAGCTCACCAAACGGAGCGGGAGTTAATACGCAGTATTTT. Protein sequence: CASSPNGAGVNTQYF. This chain connects TRBV18 to TRBJ2-3, with 8 bases fitting TRBD2. The CDR3 has 15 amino acids. After removal of 2 bases from V and 7 bases from J, the junction contained 8 bases not matched to a gene. CDR1 is KGHSH and CDR2 is LQKENI in the germline V gene.

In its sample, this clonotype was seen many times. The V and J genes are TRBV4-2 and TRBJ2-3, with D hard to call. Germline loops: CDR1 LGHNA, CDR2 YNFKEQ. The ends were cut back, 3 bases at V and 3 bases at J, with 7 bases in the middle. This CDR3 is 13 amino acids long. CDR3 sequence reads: CASSHQITDTQYF. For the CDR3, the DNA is TGTGCCAGCAGCCACCAAATTACAGATACGCAGTATTTT.

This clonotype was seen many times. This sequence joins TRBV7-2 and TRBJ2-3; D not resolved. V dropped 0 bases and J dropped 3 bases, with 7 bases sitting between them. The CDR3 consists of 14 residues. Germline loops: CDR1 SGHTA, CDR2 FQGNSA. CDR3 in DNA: TGTGCCAGCAGCTTAGCGCTAGGGACAGATACGCAGTATTTT. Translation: CASSLALGTDTQYF. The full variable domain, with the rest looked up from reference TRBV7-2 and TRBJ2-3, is GAGVSQSPSNKVTEKGKDVELRCDPISGHTALYWYRQSLGQGLEFLIYFQGNSAPDKSGLPSDRFSAERTGGSVSTLTIQRTQQEDSAVYLCASSLALGTDTQYFGPGTRLTVL.

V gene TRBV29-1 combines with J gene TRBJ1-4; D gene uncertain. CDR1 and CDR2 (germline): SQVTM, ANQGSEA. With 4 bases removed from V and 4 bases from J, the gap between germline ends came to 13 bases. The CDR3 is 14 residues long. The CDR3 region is CSVVVAEGNEKLFF. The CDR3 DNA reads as TGCAGCGTTGTGGTGGCGGAGGGTAATGAAAAACTGTTTTTT.

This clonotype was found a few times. The CDR3 is CASSPSGSGGQETQYF. The DNA for the CDR3 is TGTGCCAGCTCACCATCCGGGTCCGGGGGCCAAGAGACCCAGTACTTC. This chain connects TRBV18 to TRBJ2-5, with D tentatively TRBD2 (6 bases). The V gene lost 2 bases and the J gene lost 1 base, with 14 bases spanning the gap. The CDR3 totals 16 residues. Germline CDR1 and CDR2: KGHSH and LQKENI.

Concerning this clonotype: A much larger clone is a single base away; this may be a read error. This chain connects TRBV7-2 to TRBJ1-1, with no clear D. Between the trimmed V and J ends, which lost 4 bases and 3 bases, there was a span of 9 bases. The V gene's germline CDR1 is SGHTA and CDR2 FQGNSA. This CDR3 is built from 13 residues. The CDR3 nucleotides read TGTGCCAGCAGCTCGGTTTTGGACACTGAAGCTTTCTTT. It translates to CASSSVLDTEAFF.

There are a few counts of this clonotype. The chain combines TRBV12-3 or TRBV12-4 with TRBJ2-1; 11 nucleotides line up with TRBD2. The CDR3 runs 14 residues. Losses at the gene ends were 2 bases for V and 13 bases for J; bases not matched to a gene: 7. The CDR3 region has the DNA TGTGCCAGCAGTTTAATAGGGACTAGCGGAAAACAGTTCTTC. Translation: CASSLIGTSGKQFF.

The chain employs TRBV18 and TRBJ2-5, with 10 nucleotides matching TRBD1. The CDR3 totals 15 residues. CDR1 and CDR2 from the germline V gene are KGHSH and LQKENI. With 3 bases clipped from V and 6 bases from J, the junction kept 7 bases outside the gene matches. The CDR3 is CASSPPTGGLQTQYF. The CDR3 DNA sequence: TGTGCCAGCTCACCTCCGACAGGGGGCTTACAGACCCAGTACTTC.

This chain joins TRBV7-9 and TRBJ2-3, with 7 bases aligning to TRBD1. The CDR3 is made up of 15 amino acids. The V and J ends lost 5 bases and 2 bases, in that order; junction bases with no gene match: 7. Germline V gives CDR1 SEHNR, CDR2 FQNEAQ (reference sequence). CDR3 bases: TGTGCCAGCAGCGCTGGACAGGAGAACACAGATACGCAGTATTTT. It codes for CASSAGQENTDTQYF.